Listed below are T cell receptor beta chains from one sample, sequenced in a study of cytomegalovirus exposure and HLA in healthy donors. Sequencing used immunoSEQ multiplex PCR; TCRdb keeps in-frame clones, though not all of them. Among more than 100,000 clones, over 15% were seen once, and the ten largest hold 1.9%. Sequenced: PBMCs. These receptors were collected from a young woman in good health and CMV-seronegative. The CDR3 runs from the conserved cysteine through the conserved F or W. The order of the fields is J gene, V gene, clone size, D gene, CDR3 DNA, CDR3 protein. A D gene is named only where the DNA matches it firmly. Clone size is given for some rows only: seen once, a few or many times, or a class if the clone is expanded.

TRBJ2-7,TRBV5-4,.,TRBD2,TGTGCCAGCAGCCAGCGAGGTAGCGGGACCTACTACGAGCAGTACTTC,CASSQRGSGTYYEQYF
TRBJ1-4,TRBV30,few,.,TGTGCCTGGAGTGTTGAACAGCCTGAAAAACTGTTTTTT,CAWSVEQPEKLFF
TRBJ2-1,TRBV27,.,TRBD2,TGTGCCAGCAGTTCGGCGGGGGGGTCCTACAATGAGCAGTTCTTC,CASSSAGGSYNEQFF
TRBJ2-5,TRBV28,.,.,TGTGCCAGCAGTTCCCGGGAAGCGGAAGAGACCCAGTACTTC,CASSSREAEETQYF
TRBJ2-2,TRBV7-7,.,TRBD1,TGTGCTAGCAGCCAGGGGGTCGGGGAGCTGTTTTTT,CASSQGVGELFF
TRBJ1-1,TRBV18,.,TRBD1,TGTGCCAGCTCACGATGGACAGGGGGCATGAACACTGAAGCTTTCTTT,CASSRWTGGMNTEAFF
TRBJ2-7,TRBV30,.,TRBD2,TGTGCCTGGAGTCCATCGGCGGGGGGGTACGAGCAGTACTTC,CAWSPSAGGYEQYF
TRBJ2-1,TRBV2,.,TRBD2,TGTGCCAGCAACCTAGCGGGCGCCTACAATGAGCAGTTCTTC,CASNLAGAYNEQFF
TRBJ2-2,TRBV5-1,few,.,TGCGCCAGCAGCTTGGCTAGTGAGGCGGGCGGGGAGCTGTTTTTT,CASSLASEAGGELFF
TRBJ2-5,TRBV6-5,few,.,TGTGCGACCCGGGGGGCCCAAGAGACCCAGTACTTC,CATRGAQETQYF
TRBJ2-7,TRBV5-1,.,.,TGCGCCAGCAGCTTGGCCGGGGGACAGCGCTTTTACGAGCAGTACTTC,CASSLAGGQRFYEQYF
TRBJ2-5,TRBV5-4,few,TRBD2,TGTGCCAGCAGCTTGGCCACTAGCGGAAGAGCACAAGAGACCCAGTACTTC,CASSLATSGRAQETQYF
TRBJ2-7,TRBV5-4,.,.,TGTGCCAGCAGCGTGGGACAACTGACCTACGAGCAGTACTTC,CASSVGQLTYEQYF
TRBJ1-2,TRBV5-6,few,TRBD1,TGTGCCAGTGGTGACAGGGGGCTTCACTATGGCTACACCTTC,CASGDRGLHYGYTF
TRBJ1-2,TRBV10-3,few,.,TGTGCCATCAGTGACGATGGCTACACCTTC,CAISDDGYTF
TRBJ2-1,TRBV6-6,.,TRBD2,TGTGCCAGCAGCGACCGACTAGCGGGGGGCCCGCTAGAGCAGTTCTTC,CASSDRLAGGPLEQFF
TRBJ1-5,TRBV6-1,few,.,TGTGCCAGCAGTGAACTAGGTCACGGGAATCAGCCCCAGCATTTT,CASSELGHGNQPQHF
TRBJ1-1,TRBV5-4,.,TRBD1,TGTGCCAGCAGCTTGGTATCCGGGACAGATGAAGCTTTCTTT,CASSLVSGTDEAFF
TRBJ1-5,TRBV9,.,TRBD1,TGTGCCAGCAGCGCGACAGGGGCGGATCAGCCCCAGCATTTT,CASSATGADQPQHF
TRBJ2-3,TRBV6-1,.,TRBD2,TGTGCCAGCACTCGGCTAGCGGGATCTGTAGATACGCAGTATTTT,CASTRLAGSVDTQYF
TRBJ1-6,TRBV30,once,.,TGTGCCTGGAAATTACTGGAGCCGAATTCACCCCTCCACTTT,CAWKLLEPNSPLHF
TRBJ1-5,TRBV19,.,TRBD1,TGTGCCAGTAGGGGACAGGCCTATCAGCCCCAGCATTTT,CASRGQAYQPQHF
TRBJ1-4,TRBV7-2,few,.,TGTGCCAGCAGCTTAGGATTGGTCAGGGGTAATGAAAAACTGTTTTTT,CASSLGLVRGNEKLFF
TRBJ2-3,TRBV6-6,.,.,TGTGCCAGCAGCCCCCCCGGGGGCGGGGGTACGCAGTATTTT,CASSPPGGGGTQYF
TRBJ2-1,TRBV6-4,.,.,TGTGCCAGCAGTGAAGCTAGCGAGGCCTACAATGAGCAGTTCTTC,CASSEASEAYNEQFF
TRBJ2-2,TRBV4-2,few,.,TGTGCCAGCAGCCAAGAGAGCTTGGGTAGCGAGAACACCGGGGAGCTGTTTTTT,CASSQESLGSENTGELFF
TRBJ2-5,TRBV5-6,.,TRBD2,TGTGCCAGCAGCCGGGGGGGGGCCCGCGGGACCCAGTACTTC,CASSRGGARGTQYF
TRBJ2-2,TRBV28,once,TRBD2,TGTGCCAGCAGTCCCCACCAAGGACTAGCGACCGGCACCGGGGAGCTGTTTTTT,CASSPHQGLATGTGELFF
TRBJ2-3,TRBV5-1,few,TRBD2,TGCGCCAGCAGCTTTGGGACTAGCGGGAGAACCGCAGATACGCAGTATTTT,CASSFGTSGRTADTQYF
TRBJ2-3,TRBV12-5,few,.,TGTGCTAGTGGTTTGGGCGGGGCGGTTCGCACAGATACGCAGTATTTT,CASGLGGAVRTDTQYF
TRBJ2-1,TRBV11-2,few,.,TGTGCCAGCAGCTTAGATCCAGGGTCATATGAGCAGTTCTTC,CASSLDPGSYEQFF
TRBJ2-7,TRBV5-4,few,TRBD1,TGTGCCAGCAGCTTGGAAGGGACAGGGGTGGGGGAGCAGTACTTC,CASSLEGTGVGEQYF
TRBJ1-6,TRBV13,few,.,TGTGCCAGCAGCTTAAACAGGGAAGTTTCACCCCTCCACTTT,CASSLNREVSPLHF
TRBJ2-3,TRBV7-9,medium-sized,TRBD2,TGTGCCAGCAGCGGGGGGGACGGTAGCACAGATACGCAGTATTTT,CASSGGDGSTDTQYF
TRBJ2-1,TRBV5-4,few,TRBD2,TGTGCCAGCAGCTTGGACCCACGTAATAGCGGGAGTTTCAACAATGAGCAGTTCTTC,CASSLDPRNSGSFNNEQFF
TRBJ1-1,TRBV7-9,few,.,TGTGCCAGCAGCCGAGAGGGCGGAACTGAAGCTTTCTTT,CASSREGGTEAFF
TRBJ2-7,TRBV14,once,.,TGTGCCAGCAGCCAAGCTAGGGGCCCTCGGGACGAGCAGTACTTC,CASSQARGPRDEQYF
TRBJ2-2,TRBV15,.,.,TGTGCCACCAGCAGAGATCTAGGGGGATCCGGGGAGCTGTTTTTT,CATSRDLGGSGELFF
TRBJ1-1,TRBV6-6,few,TRBD1,TGTGCCAGCAGTTACACGGGACAGGGCAACACTGAAGCTTTCTTT,CASSYTGQGNTEAFF
TRBJ2-7,TRBV5-5,.,.,TGTGCCAGCAGCTATCCGGGGAACTACGAGCAGTACTTC,CASSYPGNYEQYF
TRBJ1-1,TRBV19,few,.,TGTGCCAGCTCAGGGGTAACTGAAGCTTTCTTT,CASSGVTEAFF
TRBJ2-5,TRBV27,.,.,TGTGCCAGCCGCGACAGGGGAGGGGGTCAAGAGACCCAGTACTTC,CASRDRGGGQETQYF
TRBJ2-5,TRBV19,few,.,TGTGCCAGTAGTATGAGTCTAGCGACGTTAGAAGAGACCCAGTACTTC,CASSMSLATLEETQYF
TRBJ1-4,TRBV7-9,few,.,TGTGCCAGCAGCTTACGGCGGGAAGGTCATGAAAAACTGTTTTTT,CASSLRREGHEKLFF
TRBJ2-3,TRBV5-1,.,TRBD2,TGCGCCAGCAGCTTGGCAGCAGCGGGGGGAACCAGCACAGATACGCAGTATTTT,CASSLAAAGGTSTDTQYF
TRBJ2-5,TRBV18,.,.,TGTGCCAGCTCAAAAACCGGGGGTAAAGAGACCCAGTACTTC,CASSKTGGKETQYF
TRBJ2-1,TRBV7-9,.,.,TGTGCCAGCAGCCTACGGACAGCGGCAGCGGAAACCTACAATGAGCAGTTCTTC,CASSLRTAAAETYNEQFF
TRBJ1-3,TRBV5-1,.,TRBD1,TGCGCCAGCAGCACCGGACAGGTAGTGACTGGAAACACCATATATTTT,CASSTGQVVTGNTIYF
TRBJ2-7,TRBV30,few,.,TGTGCCTGGATTAGGGGCCTGGGCGACGAGCAGTACTTC,CAWIRGLGDEQYF
TRBJ1-4,TRBV4-2,few,TRBD1,TGTGCCAGCAGCCAAGCCGGGACAGTGGACGGAAAACTGTTTTTT,CASSQAGTVDGKLFF
TRBJ1-5,TRBV30,few,.,TGTGCCTGGAGTGTAGGGGATAGGGGCAATCAGCCCCAGCATTTT,CAWSVGDRGNQPQHF
TRBJ1-4,TRBV5-5,few,.,TGTGCCAGCAGCTTGGGCGGAAATAATGAAAAACTGTTTTTT,CASSLGGNNEKLFF